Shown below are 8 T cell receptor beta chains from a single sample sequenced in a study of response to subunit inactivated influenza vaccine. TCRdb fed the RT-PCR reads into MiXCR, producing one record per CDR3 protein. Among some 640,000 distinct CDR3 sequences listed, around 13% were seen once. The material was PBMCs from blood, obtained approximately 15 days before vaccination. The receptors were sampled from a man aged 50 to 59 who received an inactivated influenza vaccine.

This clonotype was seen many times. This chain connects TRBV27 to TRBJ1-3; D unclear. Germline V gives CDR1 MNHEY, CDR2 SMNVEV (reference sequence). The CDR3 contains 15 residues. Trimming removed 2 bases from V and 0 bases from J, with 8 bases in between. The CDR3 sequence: CASSLTSSSGNTIYF. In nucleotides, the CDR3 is TGTGCCAGCAGTTTAACCTCCAGCTCTGGAAACACCATATATTTT.

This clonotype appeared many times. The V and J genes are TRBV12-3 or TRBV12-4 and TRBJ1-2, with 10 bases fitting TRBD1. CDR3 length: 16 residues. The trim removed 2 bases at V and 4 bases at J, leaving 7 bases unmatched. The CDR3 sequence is CASSLRQGAKFYGYTF. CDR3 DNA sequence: TGTGCCAGCAGTTTAAGACAGGGGGCTAAATTCTATGGCTACACCTTC.

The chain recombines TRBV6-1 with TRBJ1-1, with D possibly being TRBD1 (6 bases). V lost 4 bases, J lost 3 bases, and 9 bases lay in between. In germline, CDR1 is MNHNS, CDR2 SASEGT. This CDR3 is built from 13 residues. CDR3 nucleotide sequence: TGTGCCAGCAGTGGGGGGCGCGACACTGAAGCTTTCTTT. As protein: CASSGGRDTEAFF.

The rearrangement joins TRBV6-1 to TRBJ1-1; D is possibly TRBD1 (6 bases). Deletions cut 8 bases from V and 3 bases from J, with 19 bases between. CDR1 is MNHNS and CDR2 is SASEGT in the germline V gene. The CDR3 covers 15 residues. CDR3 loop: CASSPPKTGHTEAFF. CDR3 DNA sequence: TGTGCCAGCTCGCCGCCTAAGACAGGTCACACTGAAGCTTTCTTT.

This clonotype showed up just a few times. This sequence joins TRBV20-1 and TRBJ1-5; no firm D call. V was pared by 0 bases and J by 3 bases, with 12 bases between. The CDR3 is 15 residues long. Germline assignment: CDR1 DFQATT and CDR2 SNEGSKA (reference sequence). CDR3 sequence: CSARDMGGNNQPQHF. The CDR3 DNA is TGCAGTGCTAGAGATATGGGAGGGAACAATCAGCCCCAGCATTTT.

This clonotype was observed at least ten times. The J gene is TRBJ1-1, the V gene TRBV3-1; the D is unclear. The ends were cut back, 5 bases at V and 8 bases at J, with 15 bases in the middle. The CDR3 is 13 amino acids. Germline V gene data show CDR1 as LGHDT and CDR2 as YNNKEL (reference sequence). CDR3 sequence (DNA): TGTGCCAGCAGCTACCGTCGGGTAGGGGAAGCTTTCTTT. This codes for CASSYRRVGEAFF. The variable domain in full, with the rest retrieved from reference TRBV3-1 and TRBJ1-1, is DTAVSQTPKYLVTQMGNDKSIKCEQNLGHDTMYWYKQDSKKFLKIMFSYNNKELIINETVPNRFSPKSPDKAHLNLHINSLELGDSAVYFCASSYRRVGEAFFGQGTRLTVV.

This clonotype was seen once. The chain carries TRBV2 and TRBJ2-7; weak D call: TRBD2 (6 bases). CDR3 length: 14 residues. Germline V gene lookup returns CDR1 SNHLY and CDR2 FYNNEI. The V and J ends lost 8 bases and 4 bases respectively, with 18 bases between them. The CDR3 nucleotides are TGTGCCAGCCGACGGGCCAGGAGGGAATACGAGCAGTACTTC. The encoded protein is CASRRARREYEQYF.

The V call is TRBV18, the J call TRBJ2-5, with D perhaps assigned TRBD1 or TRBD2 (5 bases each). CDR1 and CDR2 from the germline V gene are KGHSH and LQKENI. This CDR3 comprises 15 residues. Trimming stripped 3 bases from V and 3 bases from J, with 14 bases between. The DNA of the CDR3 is TGTGCCAGCTCACCCGAACGGGGCGGCAAAGAGACCCAGTACTTC. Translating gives CASSPERGGKETQYF. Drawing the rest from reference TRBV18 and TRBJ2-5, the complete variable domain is NAGVMQNPRHLVRRRGQEARLRCSPMKGHSHVYWYRQLPEEGLKFMVYLQKENIIDESGMPKERFSAEFPKEGPSILRIQQVVRGDSAAYFCASSPERGGKETQYFGPGTRLLVL.